This T cell receptor beta chain was sequenced in a study of blood T cells in healthy people across ages. General study findings and limits: Diversity was higher, and naive CD4+ cells more numerous, in long-lived donors than in aged donors.

The CDR3 sequence is 15 residues long. Germline loops: CDR1 SGHRS, CDR2 YFSETQ. Trimming cost V 4 bases and J 6 bases; bases outside gene matches: 7. Primers used in a second PCR of roughly 7 to 12 cycles were a sample-barcoded 5' primer and a J-beta primer mix. TCRdb called the 5' RACE reads again in MiXCR, with one record for every CDR3 protein. The repertoire holds around 1,500,000 distinct CDR3 sequences, with roughly 30% as singletons. On this clonotype itself: What it binds is not known.

Sequences were obtained from blood. V gene TRBV5-1 combines with J gene TRBJ2-1; 10 bases line up with TRBD1. The TCR originated in a woman under 40 in good health. CDR3 residues: CASSGDRGRSNEQFF. Written as DNA, the CDR3 is TGCGCCAGCAGCGGAGACAGGGGGCGATCCAATGAGCAGTTCTTC.